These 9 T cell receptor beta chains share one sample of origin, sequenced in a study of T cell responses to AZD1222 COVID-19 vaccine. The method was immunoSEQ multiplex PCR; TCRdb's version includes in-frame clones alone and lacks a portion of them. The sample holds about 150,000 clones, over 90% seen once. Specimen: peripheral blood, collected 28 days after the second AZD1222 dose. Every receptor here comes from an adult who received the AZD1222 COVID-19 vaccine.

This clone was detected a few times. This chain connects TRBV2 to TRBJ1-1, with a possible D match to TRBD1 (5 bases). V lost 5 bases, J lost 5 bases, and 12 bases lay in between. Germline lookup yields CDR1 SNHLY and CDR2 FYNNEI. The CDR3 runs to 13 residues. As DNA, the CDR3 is TGTGCCAGCAGTTGGAATGGGGGGACTGAAGCTTTCTTT. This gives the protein CASSWNGGTEAFF.

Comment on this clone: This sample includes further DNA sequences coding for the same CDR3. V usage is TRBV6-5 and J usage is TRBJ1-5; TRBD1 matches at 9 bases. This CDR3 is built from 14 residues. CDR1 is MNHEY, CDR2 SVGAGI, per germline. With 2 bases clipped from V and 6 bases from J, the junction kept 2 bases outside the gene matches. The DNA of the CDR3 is TGTGCCAGCAGTTACGACAGGGGGGGTCAGCCCCAGCATTTT. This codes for CASSYDRGGQPQHF.

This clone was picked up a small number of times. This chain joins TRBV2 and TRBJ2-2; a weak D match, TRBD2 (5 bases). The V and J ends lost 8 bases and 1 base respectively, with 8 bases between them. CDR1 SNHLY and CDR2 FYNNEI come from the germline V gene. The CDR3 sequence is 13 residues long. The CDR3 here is CASRRENTGELFF. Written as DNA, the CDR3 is TGTGCCAGCCGCCGGGAGAACACCGGGGAGCTGTTTTTT.

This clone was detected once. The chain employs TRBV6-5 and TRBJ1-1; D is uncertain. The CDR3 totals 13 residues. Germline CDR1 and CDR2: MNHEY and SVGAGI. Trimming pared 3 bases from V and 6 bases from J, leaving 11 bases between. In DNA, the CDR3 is TGTGCCAGCAGTTATTCTCTCGGATCTGAAGCTTTCTTT. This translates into CASSYSLGSEAFF.

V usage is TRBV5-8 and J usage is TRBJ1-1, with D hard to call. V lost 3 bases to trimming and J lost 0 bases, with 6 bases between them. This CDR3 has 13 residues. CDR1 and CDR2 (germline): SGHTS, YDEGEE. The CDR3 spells CASSSALNTEAFF. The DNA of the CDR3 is TGTGCCAGCAGCTCGGCGTTGAACACTGAAGCTTTCTTT.

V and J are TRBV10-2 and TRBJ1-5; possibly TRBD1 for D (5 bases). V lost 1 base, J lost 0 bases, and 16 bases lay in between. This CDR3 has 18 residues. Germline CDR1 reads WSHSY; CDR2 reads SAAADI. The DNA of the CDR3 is TGCGCCAGCAGTGAGTGGGCCAGGGTGAGGGTTAGCAATCAGCCCCAGCATTTT. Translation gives CASSEWARVRVSNQPQHF.

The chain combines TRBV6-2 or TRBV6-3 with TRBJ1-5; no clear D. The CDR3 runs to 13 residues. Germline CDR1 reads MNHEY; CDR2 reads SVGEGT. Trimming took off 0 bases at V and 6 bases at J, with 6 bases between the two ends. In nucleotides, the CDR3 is TGTGCCAGCAGTTACTCGATAATTCAGCCCCAGCATTTT. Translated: CASSYSIIQPQHF.

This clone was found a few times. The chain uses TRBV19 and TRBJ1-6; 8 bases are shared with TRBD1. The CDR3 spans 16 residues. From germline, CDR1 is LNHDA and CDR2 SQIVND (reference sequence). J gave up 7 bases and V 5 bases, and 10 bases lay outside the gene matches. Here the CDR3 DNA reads TGTGCCAGTAGTGCCCGACGACAGGGGAGGAATTCACCCCTCCACTTT. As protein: CASSARRQGRNSPLHF. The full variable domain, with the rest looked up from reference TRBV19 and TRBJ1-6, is DGGITQSPKYLFRKEGQNVTLSCEQNLNHDAMYWYRQDPGQGLRLIYYSQIVNDFQKGDIAEGYSVSREKKESFPLTVTSAQKNPTAFYLCASSARRQGRNSPLHFGNGTRLTVT.

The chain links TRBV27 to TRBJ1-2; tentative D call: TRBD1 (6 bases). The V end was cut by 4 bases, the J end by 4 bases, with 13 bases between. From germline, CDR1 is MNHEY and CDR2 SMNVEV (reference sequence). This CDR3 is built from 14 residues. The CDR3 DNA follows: TGTGCCAGCAGTTATCGACAGGCGGCCTATGGCTACACCTTC. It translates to CASSYRQAAYGYTF.